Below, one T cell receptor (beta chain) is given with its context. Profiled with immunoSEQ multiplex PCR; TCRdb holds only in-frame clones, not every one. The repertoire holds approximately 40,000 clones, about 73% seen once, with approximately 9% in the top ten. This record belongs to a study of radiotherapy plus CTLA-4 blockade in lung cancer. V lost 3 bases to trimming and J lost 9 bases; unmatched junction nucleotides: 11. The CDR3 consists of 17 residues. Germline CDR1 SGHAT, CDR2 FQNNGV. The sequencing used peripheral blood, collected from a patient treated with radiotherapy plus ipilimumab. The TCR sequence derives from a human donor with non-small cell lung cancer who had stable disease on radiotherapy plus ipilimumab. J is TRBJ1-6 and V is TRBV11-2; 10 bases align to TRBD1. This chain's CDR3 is CASSFAGTGEIGSPLHF. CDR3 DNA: TGTGCCAGCAGCTTCGCCGGGACAGGGGAAATCGGTTCACCCCTCCACTTT.